The clone carrying this T cell receptor beta chain has only one observation. CDR1 and CDR2 from the germline V gene are MDHEN and SYDVKM. The V end lost 3 bases, the J end lost 11 bases, and 19 bases lay between the germline ends. The CDR3 contains 14 residues. Repertoires were generated with immunoSEQ multiplex PCR, while TCRdb's copy carries only in-frame clones and drops some. This sample has over 150,000 clones, with approximately 95% found just once. This entry is derived from a study of T cell responses to AZD1222 COVID-19 vaccine. This specimen was peripheral blood, taken 28 days after the second dose of the MenACWY control vaccine. This TCR derives from an adult who received the MenACWY meningococcal vaccine as a control. The V gene is TRBV28, the J gene TRBJ1-1; no reliable D call. The CDR3: CASSFERTSIGAFF. Written as DNA, the CDR3 is TGTGCCAGCAGTTTTGAAAGGACTTCTATAGGGGCTTTCTTT.